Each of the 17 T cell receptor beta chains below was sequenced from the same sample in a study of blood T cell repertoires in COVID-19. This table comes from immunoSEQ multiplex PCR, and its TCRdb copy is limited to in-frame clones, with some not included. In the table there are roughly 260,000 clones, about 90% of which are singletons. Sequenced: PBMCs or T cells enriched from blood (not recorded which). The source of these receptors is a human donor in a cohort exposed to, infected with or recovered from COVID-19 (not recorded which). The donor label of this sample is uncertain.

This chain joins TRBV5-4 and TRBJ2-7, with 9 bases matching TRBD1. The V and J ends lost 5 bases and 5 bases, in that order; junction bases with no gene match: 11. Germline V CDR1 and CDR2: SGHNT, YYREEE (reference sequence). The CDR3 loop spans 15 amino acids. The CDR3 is CASRHRDREIHEQYF. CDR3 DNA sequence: TGTGCCAGCAGGCACCGGGACAGGGAGATCCACGAGCAGTACTTC.

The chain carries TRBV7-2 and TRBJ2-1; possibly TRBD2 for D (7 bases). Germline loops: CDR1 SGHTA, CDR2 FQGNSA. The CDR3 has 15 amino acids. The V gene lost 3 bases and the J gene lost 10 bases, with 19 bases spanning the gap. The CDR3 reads CASSFSGGALDEQFF. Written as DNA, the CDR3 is TGTGCCAGCAGCTTTTCGGGGGGCGCGCTTGACGAGCAGTTCTTC.

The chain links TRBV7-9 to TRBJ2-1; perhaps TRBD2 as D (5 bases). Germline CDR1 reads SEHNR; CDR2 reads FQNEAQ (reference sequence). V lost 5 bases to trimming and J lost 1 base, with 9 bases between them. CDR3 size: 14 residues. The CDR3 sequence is CASSPRGSYNEQFF. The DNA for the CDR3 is TGTGCCAGCAGCCCCAGAGGGTCCTACAATGAGCAGTTCTTC.

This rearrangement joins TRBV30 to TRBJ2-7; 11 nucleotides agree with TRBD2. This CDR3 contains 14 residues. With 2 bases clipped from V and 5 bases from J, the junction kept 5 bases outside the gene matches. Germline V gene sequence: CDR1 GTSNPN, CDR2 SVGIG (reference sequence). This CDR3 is CAWSYSGGENEQYF. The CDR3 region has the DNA TGTGCCTGGAGTTATAGCGGGGGGGAGAACGAGCAGTACTTC.

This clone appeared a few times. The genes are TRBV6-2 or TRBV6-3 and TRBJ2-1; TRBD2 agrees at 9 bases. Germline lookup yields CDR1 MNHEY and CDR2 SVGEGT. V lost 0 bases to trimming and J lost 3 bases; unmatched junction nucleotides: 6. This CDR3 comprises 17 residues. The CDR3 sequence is CASSYSPPSGIYNEQFF. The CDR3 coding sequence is TGTGCCAGCAGTTACTCCCCTCCTAGCGGGATCTACAATGAGCAGTTCTTC.

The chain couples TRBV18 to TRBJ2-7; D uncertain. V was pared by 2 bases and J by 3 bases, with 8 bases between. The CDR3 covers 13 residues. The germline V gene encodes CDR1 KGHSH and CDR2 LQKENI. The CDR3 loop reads CASSPVADYEQYF. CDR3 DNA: TGTGCCAGCTCACCAGTGGCCGACTACGAGCAGTACTTC. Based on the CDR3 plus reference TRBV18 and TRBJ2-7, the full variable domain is NAGVMQNPRHLVRRRGQEARLRCSPMKGHSHVYWYRQLPEEGLKFMVYLQKENIIDESGMPKERFSAEFPKEGPSILRIQQVVRGDSAAYFCASSPVADYEQYFGPGTRLTVT.

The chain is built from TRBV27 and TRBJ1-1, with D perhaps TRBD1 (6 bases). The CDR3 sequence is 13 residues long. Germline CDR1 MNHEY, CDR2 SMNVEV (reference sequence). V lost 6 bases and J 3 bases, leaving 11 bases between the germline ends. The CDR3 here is CASSLQGYTEAFF. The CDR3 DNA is TGTGCCAGCAGCCTACAGGGATACACTGAAGCTTTCTTT.

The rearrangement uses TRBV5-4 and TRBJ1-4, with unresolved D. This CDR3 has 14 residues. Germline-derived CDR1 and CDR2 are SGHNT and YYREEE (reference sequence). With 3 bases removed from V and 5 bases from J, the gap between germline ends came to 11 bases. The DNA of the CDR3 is TGTGCCAGCAGCTCGCCGGGAGGAAATGAAAAACTGTTTTTT. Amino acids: CASSSPGGNEKLFF.

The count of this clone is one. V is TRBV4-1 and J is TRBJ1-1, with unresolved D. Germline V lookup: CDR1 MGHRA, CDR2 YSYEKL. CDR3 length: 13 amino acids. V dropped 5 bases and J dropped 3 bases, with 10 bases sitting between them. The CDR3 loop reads CASSSGRDTEAFF. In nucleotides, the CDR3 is TGCGCCAGCAGCTCAGGCCGTGACACTGAAGCTTTCTTT.

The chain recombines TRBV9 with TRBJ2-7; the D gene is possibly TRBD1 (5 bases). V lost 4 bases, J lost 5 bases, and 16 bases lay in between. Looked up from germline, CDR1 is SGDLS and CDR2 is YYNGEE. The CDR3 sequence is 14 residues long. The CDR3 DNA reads TGTGCCAGCAGCACTACCCCCTCAGGGAACGAGCAGTACTTC. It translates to CASSTTPSGNEQYF.

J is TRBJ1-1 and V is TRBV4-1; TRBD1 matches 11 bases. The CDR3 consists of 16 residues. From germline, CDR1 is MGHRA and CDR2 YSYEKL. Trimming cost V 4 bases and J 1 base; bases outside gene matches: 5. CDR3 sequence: CASSRGQGATNTEAFF. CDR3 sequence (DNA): TGCGCCAGCAGCCGAGGACAGGGGGCTACGAACACTGAAGCTTTCTTT.

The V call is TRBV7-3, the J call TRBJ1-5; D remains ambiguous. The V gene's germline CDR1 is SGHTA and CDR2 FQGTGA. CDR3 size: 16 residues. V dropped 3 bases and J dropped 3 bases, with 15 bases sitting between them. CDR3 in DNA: TGTGCCAGCAGCTTCGCCGTCACGACATTCAATCAGCCCCAGCATTTT. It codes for CASSFAVTTFNQPQHF.

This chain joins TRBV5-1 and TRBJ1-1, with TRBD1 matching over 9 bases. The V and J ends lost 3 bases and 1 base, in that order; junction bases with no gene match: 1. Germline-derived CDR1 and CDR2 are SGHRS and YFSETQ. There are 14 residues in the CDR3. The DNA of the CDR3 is TGCGCCAGCAGCTGGGGACAGGGGAACACTGAAGCTTTCTTT. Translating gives CASSWGQGNTEAFF.

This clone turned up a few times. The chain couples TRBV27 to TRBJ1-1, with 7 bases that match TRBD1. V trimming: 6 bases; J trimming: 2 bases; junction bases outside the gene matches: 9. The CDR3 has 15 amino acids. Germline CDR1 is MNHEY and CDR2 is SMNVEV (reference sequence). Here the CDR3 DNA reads TGTGCCAGCAGCCGATACAGGGGATTTAACACTGAAGCTTTCTTT. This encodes CASSRYRGFNTEAFF.

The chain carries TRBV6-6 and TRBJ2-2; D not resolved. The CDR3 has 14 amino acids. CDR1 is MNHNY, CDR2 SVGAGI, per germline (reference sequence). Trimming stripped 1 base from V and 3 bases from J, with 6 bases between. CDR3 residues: CASSYFSDTGELFF. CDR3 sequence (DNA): TGTGCCAGCAGTTACTTTTCGGACACCGGGGAGCTGTTTTTT.

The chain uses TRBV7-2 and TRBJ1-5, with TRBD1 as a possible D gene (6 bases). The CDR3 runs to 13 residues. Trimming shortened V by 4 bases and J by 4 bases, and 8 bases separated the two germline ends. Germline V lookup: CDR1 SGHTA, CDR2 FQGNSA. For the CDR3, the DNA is TGTGCCAGCAGCTCTAGGGGGAATCAGCCCCAGCATTTT. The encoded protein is CASSSRGNQPQHF. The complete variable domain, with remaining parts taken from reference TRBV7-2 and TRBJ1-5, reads GAGVSQSPSNKVTEKGKDVELRCDPISGHTALYWYRQSLGQGLEFLIYFQGNSAPDKSGLPSDRFSAERTGGSVSTLTIQRTQQEDSAVYLCASSSRGNQPQHFGDGTRLSIL.

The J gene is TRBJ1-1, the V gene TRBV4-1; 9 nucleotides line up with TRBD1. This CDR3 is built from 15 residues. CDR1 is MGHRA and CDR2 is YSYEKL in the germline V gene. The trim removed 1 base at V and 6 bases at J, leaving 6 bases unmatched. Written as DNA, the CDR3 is TGCGCCAGCAGCCAAGTTGGTCGACAGGGGGCTGAAGCTTTCTTT. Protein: CASSQVGRQGAEAFF.